The TCR beta chain under discussion was sequenced for a study of cytomegalovirus exposure and HLA in healthy donors. The study ran its PCR with 60 Vbeta and 13 Jbeta primers. Clones were sequenced by immunoSEQ multiplex PCR, and TCRdb holds only the in-frame ones, with some missing. The table has 150,000 to 200,000 clones, roughly 80% seen once. V gave up 4 bases and J gave up 3 bases, with 11 bases separating them. Germline CDR1 reads SGHNT; CDR2 reads YYREEE (reference sequence). The length of the CDR3 is 14 residues. The TCR originated in a male donor in good health and CMV-seropositive. Sequenced: PBMCs. The chain employs TRBV5-4 and TRBJ2-1, with D perhaps TRBD2 (6 bases). CDR3 coding DNA: TGTGCCAGCAGCATGGGACTTGACTACAATGAGCAGTTCTTC. It encodes CASSMGLDYNEQFF.